Presented here are 31 T cell receptor beta chains from one specimen sequenced in a study of cytomegalovirus exposure and HLA in healthy donors. Primers for the PCR totalled 60 Vbeta and 13 Jbeta. Method: immunoSEQ multiplex PCR; TCRdb's copy keeps in-frame clones and lacks some. Among 130,000 to 150,000 clones listed, over 60% were seen once. The specimen was PBMCs. The receptors stem from a woman in her 30s in good health and CMV-seronegative.

The chain links TRBV7-2 to TRBJ2-3; D call uncertain. CDR3 length: 15 residues. CDR1 is SGHTA, CDR2 FQGNSA, per germline. V lost 1 base and J 0 bases, leaving 8 bases between the germline ends. CDR3: CASSLEEASTDTQYF. CDR3 nucleotide sequence: TGTGCCAGCAGCTTAGAAGAGGCAAGCACAGATACGCAGTATTTT.

J is TRBJ1-2 and V is TRBV7-2; D is possibly TRBD1 (5 bases). CDR1 SGHTA and CDR2 FQGNSA come from the germline V gene. CDR3 length: 17 residues. The ends were cut back, 4 bases at V and 2 bases at J, with 20 bases in the middle. The CDR3: CASSYLVGGAINYGYTF. CDR3 sequence (DNA): TGTGCCAGCAGCTACCTCGTGGGAGGGGCCATCAACTATGGCTACACCTTC.

The V call is TRBV9, the J call TRBJ2-3; 9 bases are shared with TRBD2. CDR3 length: 18 amino acids. The trim removed 2 bases at V and 5 bases at J, leaving 15 bases unmatched. Germline V gene data show CDR1 as SGDLS and CDR2 as YYNGEE. In DNA, the CDR3 is TGTGCCAGCAGCGTTGGGTTAGCGGGGGCCTCGGGAGGAGATACGCAGTATTTT. Translating it yields CASSVGLAGASGGDTQYF.

V usage is TRBV7-8 and J usage is TRBJ1-3; D might be TRBD1 (6 bases). CDR3 size: 16 residues. Germline CDR1 reads SGHVS; CDR2 reads FQNEAQ. Trimming removed 5 bases at V and 0 bases at J, with 14 bases between. The CDR3 region is CASSGRTAASGNTIYF. The CDR3 DNA reads as TGTGCCAGCAGCGGACGGACAGCCGCCTCTGGAAACACCATATATTTT.

This chain connects TRBV7-9 to TRBJ1-1, with a weak D call TRBD1 (6 bases). This CDR3 has 15 amino acids. CDR1 and CDR2 from the germline V gene are SEHNR and FQNEAQ (reference sequence). Deletions cut 4 bases from V and 1 base from J, with 13 bases between. CDR3 amino acids: CASSYIPGENTEAFF. CDR3 DNA sequence: TGTGCCAGCAGCTACATCCCAGGGGAGAACACTGAAGCTTTCTTT.

This clone has a handful of counts. The chain combines TRBV6-5 with TRBJ1-2; 7 nucleotides agree with TRBD1. Trimming took 6 bases from V and 8 from J; bases not matched to a gene: 9. The germline gives CDR1 MNHEY, CDR2 SVGAGI. This CDR3 has 13 residues. CDR3 sequence (DNA): TGTGCCAGCAGACCTGACAGGGCTGGCGGCTACACCTTC. It is translated as CASRPDRAGGYTF.

CDR3 residues: CASSPLGAGATNTEAFF. CDR3 sequence (DNA): TGTGCCAGCAGCCCATTGGGGGCAGGGGCAACGAACACTGAAGCTTTCTTT. This rearrangement joins TRBV7-9 to TRBJ1-1; weak D call: TRBD1 (6 bases). Germline loops: CDR1 SEHNR, CDR2 FQNEAQ (reference sequence). The ends were cut back, 5 bases at V and 1 base at J, with 20 bases in the middle. The CDR3 spans 17 residues.

This clone came up a few times. The chain combines TRBV9 with TRBJ1-2; maybe TRBD1 (6 bases). The CDR3 runs to 15 residues. Deletions cut 0 bases from V and 7 bases from J, with 16 bases between. Germline CDR1 and CDR2: SGDLS and YYNGEE. CDR3 amino acids: CASSVGSSRGGGYTF. Written as DNA, the CDR3 is TGTGCCAGCAGCGTAGGAAGCTCCCGAGGGGGTGGCTACACCTTC.

The CDR3 sequence: CASSLSGVETQYF. The CDR3 region has the DNA TGTGCCAGCAGCTTGTCAGGGGTAGAGACCCAGTACTTC. This chain uses TRBV7-6 with TRBJ2-5, with D possibly TRBD1 on 6 matching bases. The V gene's germline CDR1 is SGHVS and CDR2 FNYEAQ. Trimming shortened V by 3 bases and J by 4 bases, and 9 bases separated the two germline ends. This CDR3 spans 13 amino acids.

The rearrangement uses TRBV5-1 and TRBJ1-1, with 9 bases identical to TRBD1. The germline gives CDR1 SGHRS, CDR2 YFSETQ. The CDR3 is 16 residues long. The V and J ends lost 3 bases and 0 bases, in that order; junction bases with no gene match: 6. The CDR3 loop reads CASSSDRGSLNTEAFF. Here the CDR3 DNA reads TGCGCCAGCAGCTCGGACAGGGGAAGTCTGAACACTGAAGCTTTCTTT.

This clone was found a few times. V gene TRBV15 combines with J gene TRBJ1-1; 7 bases agree with TRBD1. The germline CDR1 and CDR2 sequences are LNHNV and YYDKDF (reference sequence). The CDR3 length is 14 residues. V trimming: 6 bases; J trimming: 0 bases; junction bases outside the gene matches: 4. The CDR3 here is CATSEGQLNTEAFF. The CDR3 DNA reads TGTGCCACCAGTGAGGGACAGCTGAACACTGAAGCTTTCTTT.

This clone was found once. The chain joins TRBV6-5 to TRBJ2-5; D is uncertain. The J call may be faulty, since TRBJ2-7 better matches the DNA end. Germline values: CDR1 MNHEY, CDR2 SVGAGI. CDR3 length equals 11 residues. The CDR3 coding sequence is TGTGCCAGCAGAGACACTTACGAGCAGTACTTC. It is translated as CASRDTYEQYF.

In its sample, this clone was seen a few times. The chain has TRBV4-2 and TRBJ2-1; TRBD2 matches 9 bases. Germline V gene lookup returns CDR1 LGHNA and CDR2 YNFKEQ. The junction had 3 bases not matched to a gene; V was cut back by 1 base and J by 8 bases. This CDR3 comprises 14 residues. CDR3 DNA: TGTGCCAGCAGCCAAGGGCGGGGGGGCGATGAGCAGTTCTTC. This gives the protein CASSQGRGGDEQFF.

This clone came up a few times. The chain uses TRBV5-8 and TRBJ2-4; 8 bases agree with TRBD1. CDR1 SGHTS and CDR2 YDEGEE come from the germline V gene. The V and J ends lost 1 base and 4 bases, in that order; junction bases with no gene match: 7. This CDR3 is 16 amino acids long. CDR3 region: CASSLLETGAKNIQYF. The CDR3 DNA is TGTGCCAGCAGCTTGTTGGAGACAGGGGCAAAAAACATTCAGTACTTC.

The chain employs TRBV7-7 and TRBJ2-1; 11 nucleotides match TRBD2. Trimming cost V 1 base and J 10 bases; bases outside gene matches: 6. The CDR3 spans 15 residues. Per the germline V gene, CDR1 is SSHAT and CDR2 is FNYEAQ (reference sequence). This CDR3 reads CASSLGLAGGEEQFF. CDR3 DNA: TGTGCCAGCAGCTTAGGGCTAGCGGGGGGAGAAGAGCAGTTCTTC.

This clone was seen a few times. Other DNA variants within this sample encode the same CDR3. The chain joins TRBV7-9 to TRBJ2-2; possible D gene TRBD1, 5 bases. The CDR3 length is 13 residues. With 1 base removed from V and 6 bases from J, the gap between germline ends came to 6 bases. The V gene's germline CDR1 is SEHNR and CDR2 FQNEAQ (reference sequence). CDR3 nucleotides: TGTGCCAGCAGCTTAGAAGGGGCCGGGGAGCTGTTTTTT. Its translation: CASSLEGAGELFF.

The V call is TRBV29-1, the J call TRBJ1-5; 11 bases align to TRBD1. Trimming took 6 bases from V and 1 from J; bases not matched to a gene: 11. The germline CDR1 and CDR2 sequences are SQVTM and ANQGSEA. The CDR3 length is 17 residues. CDR3 nucleotide sequence: TGCAGCGTCAGCGGGACAGGGGGTCTCTGGAGCAATCAGCCCCAGCATTTT. Amino acid sequence: CSVSGTGGLWSNQPQHF.

The genes are TRBV19 and TRBJ2-3; D remains ambiguous. Germline CDR1 reads LNHDA; CDR2 reads SQIVND (reference sequence). The CDR3 is 12 residues long. The V gene lost 5 bases and the J gene lost 2 bases, with 5 bases spanning the gap. CDR3 DNA sequence: TGTGCCAGTAGTCCCCACACAGATACGCAGTATTTT. Translated, it gives CASSPHTDTQYF.

Here the CDR3 DNA reads TGCGCCAGCAGTGAGACAGGGAACTATGGCTACACCTTC. Translation: CASSETGNYGYTF. The chain couples TRBV10-1 to TRBJ1-2; D may be TRBD1 (6 bases). The CDR3 covers 13 residues. The germline V and J ends were trimmed by 2 bases and 2 bases, with 6 bases remaining between them. Germline values: CDR1 WNHNN, CDR2 SYGVQD (reference sequence).

V usage is TRBV7-2 and J usage is TRBJ2-3; 9 bases line up with TRBD1. J lost 0 bases, V lost 4 bases, and 5 bases had no gene match. The CDR3 has 16 amino acids. Germline CDR1 and CDR2: SGHTA and FQGNSA. CDR3 DNA: TGTGCCAGCAGCTCGGGGACAGGGACAAGCACAGATACGCAGTATTTT. It is translated as CASSSGTGTSTDTQYF.

The chain carries TRBV6-1 and TRBJ1-1, with 7 positions matching TRBD1. CDR1 and CDR2 from the germline V gene are MNHNS and SASEGT. J gave up 2 bases and V 6 bases, and 6 bases lay outside the gene matches. This CDR3 comprises 14 residues. CDR3 DNA sequence: TGTGCCAGCAGCTCGGGACAGCTTAACACTGAAGCTTTCTTT. Its protein is CASSSGQLNTEAFF.

This chain links TRBV6-1 with TRBJ2-2; possible D gene TRBD1, 6 bases. The CDR3 sequence is 13 residues long. V gave up 6 bases and J gave up 6 bases, with 11 bases separating them. Germline V gene data show CDR1 as MNHNS and CDR2 as SASEGT. The CDR3 DNA follows: TGTGCCAGCAGATTCACAGGGTCCGGGGAGCTGTTTTTT. It is translated as CASRFTGSGELFF.

The chain carries TRBV2 and TRBJ1-2; 7 nucleotides agree with TRBD1. Germline loops: CDR1 SNHLY, CDR2 FYNNEI. V was pared by 6 bases and J by 4 bases, with 2 bases of the junction left unmatched. The CDR3 covers 12 residues. CDR3 DNA sequence: TGTGCCAGCAGGGCAGGGGGCTATGGCTACACCTTC. Encoded protein: CASRAGGYGYTF.

This clone has a single count. The chain carries TRBV15 and TRBJ1-5, with no clear D. This CDR3 comprises 13 residues. Germline CDR1 LNHNV, CDR2 YYDKDF (reference sequence). The ends were cut back, 1 base at V and 4 bases at J, with 5 bases in the middle. The DNA of the CDR3 is TGTGCCACCAGCAGAGGGCGGAATCAGCCCCAGCATTTT. Protein product: CATSRGRNQPQHF.

This clone has a handful of counts. J is TRBJ2-7 and V is TRBV29-1; 11 bases fit TRBD2. This CDR3 contains 14 residues. CDR1 SQVTM and CDR2 ANQGSEA come from the germline V gene. Germline trimming cut 7 bases from V and 0 bases from J; bases unmatched to any gene: 5. As DNA, the CDR3 is TGCAGCGCCCAGCTAGCGGGGGGCTCCTACGAGCAGTACTTC. Residues: CSAQLAGGSYEQYF.

The rearrangement uses TRBV7-2 and TRBJ2-2, with D perhaps matching TRBD2 (6 bases). The V and J ends lost 7 bases and 8 bases respectively, with 17 bases between them. This CDR3 spans 14 amino acids. Germline CDR1 and CDR2: SGHTA and FQGNSA. This CDR3 is CASTARDFSGELFF. In nucleotides, the CDR3 is TGTGCCAGCACCGCCCGGGACTTCTCAGGGGAGCTGTTTTTT.

V and J are TRBV27 and TRBJ2-3; D perhaps matches TRBD2 (5 bases). The germline V gene has CDR1 MNHEY and CDR2 SMNVEV (reference sequence). This CDR3 has 16 residues. V lost 5 bases to trimming and J lost 2 bases, with 17 bases between them. The chain's CDR3 is CASSPRKRTYTDTQYF. CDR3 sequence (DNA): TGTGCCAGCAGTCCCCGGAAGCGGACCTACACAGATACGCAGTATTTT.

The chain employs TRBV19 and TRBJ1-2; D possibly corresponds to TRBD1 (5 bases). CDR3 length equals 15 residues. Per the germline V gene, CDR1 is LNHDA and CDR2 is SQIVND (reference sequence). V was shortened by 2 bases and J by 4 bases, with 14 bases between the two germline ends. The CDR3 region is CASSIILQGSYGYTF. The CDR3 nucleotides are TGTGCCAGTAGTATAATCCTCCAGGGAAGCTATGGCTACACCTTC.

The chain employs TRBV5-6 and TRBJ1-2; possible D gene TRBD1, 5 bases. This CDR3 comprises 15 residues. The germline gives CDR1 SGHDT, CDR2 YYEEEE. The V and J ends lost 3 bases and 3 bases respectively, with 15 bases between them. CDR3: CASSSLGGEDYGYTF. CDR3 nucleotides: TGTGCCAGCAGCTCCTTGGGAGGGGAGGACTATGGCTACACCTTC.

The chain uses TRBV11-2 and TRBJ2-7; TRBD2 agrees at 7 bases. CDR3 size: 15 residues. The ends lost 0 bases at V and 4 bases at J; junction bases unmatched: 6. The germline V gene encodes CDR1 SGHAT and CDR2 FQNNGV. The CDR3: CASSLEPSGRYEQYF. The CDR3 DNA follows: TGTGCCAGCAGCTTAGAGCCTAGCGGCCGTTACGAGCAGTACTTC.

The V call is TRBV7-9, the J call TRBJ1-4, with TRBD1 matching 7 bases. Per germline, CDR1 SEHNR and CDR2 FQNEAQ (reference sequence). V gave up 3 bases and J gave up 4 bases; unmatched junction bases: 8. CDR3 length equals 16 residues. The CDR3 reads CASSFGTGTDNEKLFF. In DNA form, the CDR3 reads TGTGCCAGCAGCTTCGGGACCGGGACAGATAATGAAAAACTGTTTTTT.